Shown below are 17 T cell receptor beta chains from a single sample sequenced in a study of T cells in localized non-small cell lung cancer. Here immunoSEQ multiplex PCR was the method, and the copy in TCRdb shows in-frame clones only, minus some. The sample includes about 5,700 clones, approximately 40% of them seen just once. Here the sequenced sample was lung tumor tissue, taken before any cancer treatment. The receptors derive from a male donor older than 55 with stage I squamous cell lung carcinoma.

This clone showed up just once. The gene calls are TRBV16 and TRBJ2-1, with 9 bases that match TRBD1. V lost 3 bases, J lost 3 bases, and 0 bases stayed unmatched. The CDR3 length is 14 residues. The germline CDR1 and CDR2 sequences are KGHSY and FQNENV. The CDR3 DNA reads as TGTGCCAGCAGCCAGACAGGGGGCTACAATGAGCAGTTCTTC. Protein: CASSQTGGYNEQFF.

This clone was recorded a few times. The rearrangement links TRBV9 to TRBJ2-2; D ambiguous. Germline CDR1 is SGDLS and CDR2 is YYNGEE. The CDR3 sequence is 14 residues long. Trimming took 5 bases from V and 3 from J, leaving 11 bases between them. The CDR3 DNA follows: TGTGCCAGCAGTGTTAGCAGCTACACCGGGGAGCTGTTTTTT. This gives the protein CASSVSSYTGELFF.

This clone is labeled medium-sized (0.01 to 0.1%). The V call is TRBV11-3, the J call TRBJ2-7; D gene uncertain. The CDR3 covers 15 residues. Per the germline V gene, CDR1 is SGHNT and CDR2 is YENEEA. Trimming removed 1 base at V and 5 bases at J, with 15 bases between. The CDR3 nucleotides read TGTGCCAGCAGCTTAGTCCAGGCACGGGCCCACGAGCAGTACTTC. It codes for CASSLVQARAHEQYF.

The chain has TRBV11-3 and TRBJ1-3; D is perhaps TRBD1 (5 bases). This CDR3 has 15 residues. Germline V gene lookup returns CDR1 SGHNT and CDR2 YENEEA. V lost 1 base to trimming and J lost 7 bases, with 14 bases between them. The CDR3 is CASSLVGQGGNTIYF. The DNA of the CDR3 is TGTGCCAGCAGCTTAGTGGGGCAGGGTGGTAACACCATATATTTT.

The CDR3 is CASTNLGQGANTEAFF. The CDR3 DNA reads TGTGCCAGCACCAACCTTGGACAGGGGGCGAACACTGAAGCTTTCTTT. The chain employs TRBV28 and TRBJ1-1; 11 nucleotides align to TRBD1. The length of the CDR3 is 16 residues. Germline V gene data show CDR1 as MDHEN and CDR2 as SYDVKM. Germline trimming cut 7 bases from V and 1 base from J; bases unmatched to any gene: 8.

The V call is TRBV19, the J call TRBJ1-2; TRBD1 might be the D (5 bases). From germline, CDR1 is LNHDA and CDR2 SQIVND (reference sequence). This CDR3 is 13 amino acids long. V dropped 7 bases and J dropped 8 bases, with 17 bases sitting between them. The CDR3 reads CASILGLRVGYTF. CDR3 nucleotide sequence: TGTGCCAGTATCTTGGGACTGAGGGTAGGCTACACCTTC.

The table lists this clone with a few counts. CDR3 sequence: CASSPVLGNNYGYTF. The CDR3 region has the DNA TGTGCCAGCAGTCCCGTTCTGGGTAATAACTATGGCTACACCTTC. This sequence joins TRBV6-8 and TRBJ1-2; D unclear. Germline CDR1 and CDR2: MNHGY and SAAAGT. V lost 5 bases to trimming and J lost 1 base, with 14 bases between them. This CDR3 has 15 residues.

This rearrangement joins TRBV11-3 to TRBJ1-1; the D gene is possibly TRBD1 (5 bases). Germline lookup yields CDR1 SGHNT and CDR2 YENEEA. The CDR3 is 15 residues long. V lost 6 bases, J lost 0 bases, and 14 bases lay in between. The CDR3 coding sequence is TGTGCCAGCAGTTACCCGGGGCACCTGAACACTGAAGCTTTCTTT. It is translated as CASSYPGHLNTEAFF.

This clone was counted only a few times. CDR3 protein: CASSFDGSSYNEQFF. CDR3 nucleotides: TGTGCCAGTAGCTTTGACGGGAGCTCCTACAATGAGCAGTTCTTC. The chain is built from TRBV19 and TRBJ2-1, with D maybe TRBD2 (6 bases). The CDR3 is 15 residues long. In germline, CDR1 is LNHDA, CDR2 SQIVND (reference sequence). Trimming pared 6 bases from V and 0 bases from J, leaving 12 bases between.

There are a few counts of this clone. The chain links TRBV10-2 to TRBJ1-4; D is undetermined. The CDR3 is made up of 16 amino acids. The germline V gene encodes CDR1 WSHSY and CDR2 SAAADI. V lost 8 bases and J lost 1, with 17 bases in between. The CDR3 DNA is TGCGCCAGCCAGTGTCGAGCCCCCATAACTAATGAAAAACTGTTTTTT. It yields the protein CASQCRAPITNEKLFF.

The chain is built from TRBV2 and TRBJ2-7; D gene uncertain. The germline gives CDR1 SNHLY, CDR2 FYNNEI. This CDR3 comprises 13 residues. Between the trimmed V and J ends, which lost 1 base and 1 base, there was a span of 5 bases. In DNA form, the CDR3 reads TGTGCCAGCAGTGAAGATCGGTCCTACGAGCAGTACTTC. This codes for CASSEDRSYEQYF.

The CDR3 sequence: CASSFRQGFSYNEQFF. The CDR3 coding sequence is TGTGCCAGCAGCTTTAGACAGGGGTTCTCCTACAATGAGCAGTTCTTC. The chain recombines TRBV11-3 with TRBJ2-1, with 8 bases that match TRBD1. Germline V lookup: CDR1 SGHNT, CDR2 YENEEA. After removal of 3 bases from V and 0 bases from J, the junction contained 4 bases not matched to a gene. The CDR3 is 16 residues long.

This clone appeared a few times. The gene calls are TRBV9 and TRBJ1-6; D gene uncertain. Trimming removed 0 bases at V and 7 bases at J, with 11 bases between. Germline V lookup: CDR1 SGDLS, CDR2 YYNGEE. The CDR3 has 15 amino acids. Written as DNA, the CDR3 is TGTGCCAGCAGCGTAGTTGGCAGTTTCAATTCACCCCTCCACTTT. Residues: CASSVVGSFNSPLHF.

The gene calls are TRBV9 and TRBJ2-3; TRBD1 might be the D (6 bases). With 3 bases removed from V and 0 bases from J, the gap between germline ends came to 14 bases. The CDR3 has 16 residues. The V gene's germline CDR1 is SGDLS and CDR2 YYNGEE. The CDR3 loop reads CASSDLDRPSTDTQYF. The CDR3 DNA follows: TGTGCCAGCAGCGACTTGGACAGACCTAGCACAGATACGCAGTATTTT.

The table lists this clone with a few counts. This chain connects TRBV11-3 to TRBJ1-2, with D possibly being TRBD1 (6 bases). Between the trimmed V and J ends, which lost 3 bases and 2 bases, there was a span of 10 bases. The germline CDR1 and CDR2 sequences are SGHNT and YENEEA. The CDR3 covers 14 residues. The CDR3 DNA follows: TGTGCCAGCAGCTTGGGTGGGGGCAACTATGGCTACACCTTC. Protein: CASSLGGGNYGYTF.

The table lists this clone with a count of one. This chain connects TRBV28 to TRBJ1-3; D not resolved. The CDR3 sequence is 18 residues long. V was pared by 5 bases and J by 0 bases, with 20 bases between. Germline CDR1 and CDR2: MDHEN and SYDVKM. CDR3 amino acids: CASSLSLLSASSGNTIYF. The CDR3 nucleotides read TGTGCCAGCAGTCTAAGCCTATTATCTGCAAGCTCTGGAAACACCATATATTTT.

The chain employs TRBV1 and TRBJ2-1; no check of the table's D call, TRBD2, against the DNA was made. TRBV1 is a recognized pseudogene. The length of the CDR3 is 14 residues. In DNA form, the CDR3 reads TGCGCCAGCAGCTGGACTAGCGGGGGGTATGAGCAGTTCTTC. Amino acid sequence: CASSWTSGGYEQFF.